Listed below are T cell receptor beta chains from one sample, sequenced in a study of blood T cells in healthy people across ages. TCRdb re-called the 5' RACE reads through MiXCR, storing one row per CDR3 protein. The data show around 1,000,000 distinct CDR3 sequences, 20% to 25% seen once. The same data also contributed to another study, on T cells of mothers and their children.

The specimen was blood. The origin of the receptors is a girl aged 2 to 10 in good health. Each CDR3 is given with its conserved first and last residue. A D gene is named only where the DNA matches it firmly. Not every row has a clone size; where given, it reads once, few, many or a size class.

V: TRBV6-6; size: .; J: TRBJ1-4; D: .; DNA: TGTGCCAGCACCCTCAGTGAAAAACTGTTTTTT; CDR3: CASTLSEKLFF
V: TRBV29-1; size: few; J: TRBJ2-5; D: .; DNA: TGCAGCGTTGAAGATCTGCCGGAGACCCAGTACTTC; CDR3: CSVEDLPETQYF
V: TRBV7-8; size: .; J: TRBJ2-1; D: .; DNA: TGTGCCAGCAGCCCAGTTCCAGCGGCCCCCTTACACAATGAGCAGTTCTTC; CDR3: CASSPVPAAPLHNEQFF
V: TRBV27; size: few; J: TRBJ2-2; D: TRBD2; DNA: TGTGCCAGCAGTCCAACTAGCGGGGAGATCCCCACCGGGGAGCTGTTTTTT; CDR3: CASSPTSGEIPTGELFF
V: TRBV4-2; size: .; J: TRBJ2-5; D: .; DNA: TGTGCCAGCAGCCAAGATACAGGGTGGCAAGAGACCCAGTACTTC; CDR3: CASSQDTGWQETQYF
V: TRBV5-1; size: .; J: TRBJ1-4; D: TRBD1; DNA: TGCGCCAGCAGCTTGGGGACAGGGGGTAGCCCACTGTTTTTT; CDR3: CASSLGTGGSPLFF
V: TRBV21-1; size: .; J: TRBJ2-5; D: .; DNA: TGTGCCAGCAGCAAAGGCTTTCCGGACAGGGGGCCGGAGACCCAGTACTTC; CDR3: CASSKGFPDRGPETQYF
V: TRBV28; size: many; J: TRBJ2-5; D: .; DNA: TGTGCCAGCAGTCTCCCCGAAGAGACCCAGTACTTC; CDR3: CASSLPEETQYF
V: TRBV6-6; size: many; J: TRBJ2-2; D: TRBD2; DNA: TGTGCCAGCAGCCCTACTAGCGGGGGGGGCACCGGGGAGCTGTTTTTT; CDR3: CASSPTSGGGTGELFF
V: TRBV28; size: .; J: TRBJ2-7; D: .; DNA: TGTGCCAGCAGTTTAGGGGTTGTTGACGAGCAGTACTTC; CDR3: CASSLGVVDEQYF
V: TRBV19; size: few; J: TRBJ1-6; D: .; DNA: TGTGCCAGTAGCCGAGCGACGGAGAAGACTTCACCCCTCCACTTT; CDR3: CASSRATEKTSPLHF
V: TRBV5-1; size: .; J: TRBJ2-3; D: .; DNA: TGCGCCAGCAGCTTACAAACGGGAGGCACAGATACGCAGTATTTT; CDR3: CASSLQTGGTDTQYF
V: TRBV14; size: few; J: TRBJ2-5; D: .; DNA: TGTGCCAGCAGCCAACCTTCCCCTTTTAGTGGGGGGCAAGAGACCCAGTACTTC; CDR3: CASSQPSPFSGGQETQYF
V: TRBV20-1; size: few; J: TRBJ2-1; D: .; DNA: TGCAGTGCTAGAGCCGCAAACAATGAGCAGTTCTTC; CDR3: CSARAANNEQFF
V: TRBV15; size: few; J: TRBJ2-1; D: .; DNA: TGTGCCACCAGCAGAGATCCAAGGACAGCTCTACCAAGGGATGAGCAGTTCTTC; CDR3: CATSRDPRTALPRDEQFF
V: TRBV3-1; size: few; J: TRBJ2-1; D: .; DNA: TGTGCCAGCAGCCAAAATAGGGCGACCTACAATGAGCAGTTCTTC; CDR3: CASSQNRATYNEQFF
V: TRBV28; size: .; J: TRBJ2-3; D: .; DNA: TGTGCCAGCAGTCCCAGGGGGGTGTGGCGGGCAGATACGCAGTATTTT; CDR3: CASSPRGVWRADTQYF